Listed here are 7 T cell receptor beta chains from one sample, sequenced in a study of T cells expressing NK-cell markers (dated by TCRdb to 2018 to 2020). Preparation of the library involved 5' RACE. Sequencer: Illumina HiSeq 2000. TCRdb reprocessed the reads, so every CDR3 protein sequence counts as one entry and DNA is not shown. For this sample, the table gives 400,000 or so distinct CDR3 sequences. Around 10% of the sample goes to the ten largest clones. The sample comprised blood T cells: a sorted CD56 or NKG2C T cell subset, CD4+ or CD8+ T cells, or bulk PBMC T cells (not recorded which). The receptors were gathered from a woman aged 45-60 years in good health. Donor details come from another sample of the same person, matched by shared clones.

The V gene is TRBV6-5, the J gene TRBJ1-2. CDR1 and CDR2 (germline): MNHEY, SVGAGI. The CDR3 has 13 residues. CDR3 loop: CASRPSGALRFTF.

The chain links TRBV20-1 to TRBJ2-1; TCRdb lists TRBD1, though no DNA is available to test this call. CDR1 is DFQATT and CDR2 is SNEGSKA in the germline V gene (reference sequence). The CDR3 runs to 14 residues. CDR3 region: CSARFLGGRNEQFF.

This chain joins TRBV7-2 and TRBJ2-3; TCRdb proposes TRBD2, but this gene call is untestable without DNA. The CDR3 is 18 amino acids. The V gene's germline CDR1 is SGHTA and CDR2 FQGNSA. CDR3 in amino acids: CASRPLAGRGGSTDTQYF.

The rearrangement links TRBV5-1 to TRBJ2-1. The germline V gene encodes CDR1 SGHRS and CDR2 YFSETQ. The CDR3 sequence is 13 residues long. The CDR3 sequence is CASSLPEANEQFF.

The V call is TRBV12-3 or TRBV12-4, the J call TRBJ2-1; TCRdb names TRBD1, which stays unverified in the absence of DNA. CDR3 size: 15 residues. This CDR3 is CASSLPGQGKLGQFF.

J is TRBJ2-2 and V is TRBV4-2; TCRdb names TRBD1, which stays unverified in the absence of DNA. Germline V gives CDR1 LGHNA, CDR2 YNFKEQ. The CDR3 covers 19 residues. This chain's CDR3 is CASSQEPIIGTLNTGELFF.

V and J are TRBV6-5 and TRBJ2-4. The CDR3 runs 15 residues. Germline V CDR1 and CDR2: MNHEY, SVGAGI. The CDR3 loop reads CASSHSGLAKNIQYF.